A selection of T cell receptor beta chains follows, all from one sample in a study of T cell clonotyping in hematopoietic cell transplantation. Produced via immunoSEQ multiplex PCR; TCRdb's table is partial and in-frame only. The table includes tens of thousands of clones, almost 97% detected once. Sequencing was performed on peripheral blood mononuclear cells, taken before stem cell transplant. The receptors stem from a woman in her 50s with acute myeloid leukemia. Some clones in this sample may be carry-over from other donors' samples. CDR3s include the opening cysteine and the closing phenylalanine or tryptophan. Fields, in order: J gene, clone size, V gene, D gene, CDR3 DNA, CDR3 protein. A D gene is named only where the DNA matches it firmly. The size field is filled for only some rows; it gives once, few, many or a size class.

J gene: TRBJ1-1
clone size: .
V gene: TRBV7-3
D gene: .
CDR3 DNA: TGTGCCAGCAGCCTAGCGGCTGAGAACACTGAAGCTTTCTTT
CDR3 protein: CASSLAAENTEAFF

J gene: TRBJ2-5
clone size: .
V gene: TRBV28
D gene: TRBD1
CDR3 DNA: TGTGCCAGCCGAGGCATTCGCGGGACAGGGGTAGGGGAGACCCAGTACTTC
CDR3 protein: CASRGIRGTGVGETQYF

J gene: TRBJ1-5
clone size: once
V gene: TRBV5-5
D gene: TRBD1
CDR3 DNA: TGTGCCAGCAGCGCAGACAGGGGAAATCAGCCCCAGCATTTT
CDR3 protein: CASSADRGNQPQHF

J gene: TRBJ2-5
clone size: .
V gene: TRBV6-5
D gene: .
CDR3 DNA: TGTGCCAGCAGACGGACGCGGCAAGAGACCCAGTACTTC
CDR3 protein: CASRRTRQETQYF

J gene: TRBJ1-2
clone size: .
V gene: TRBV19
D gene: TRBD1
CDR3 DNA: TGTGCCAGTAGTACGGGACAGAATGGCTACACCTTC
CDR3 protein: CASSTGQNGYTF

J gene: TRBJ2-3
clone size: .
V gene: TRBV28
D gene: .
CDR3 DNA: TGTGCCAGCACCCCGACTAGAACCACAGATACGCAGTATTTT
CDR3 protein: CASTPTRTTDTQYF

J gene: TRBJ1-2
clone size: .
V gene: TRBV28
D gene: .
CDR3 DNA: TGTGCCAGCAGCCGCCCACCCGCGACTAACTATGGCTACACCTTC
CDR3 protein: CASSRPPATNYGYTF

J gene: TRBJ2-1
clone size: .
V gene: TRBV11-2
D gene: .
CDR3 DNA: TGTGCCAGCAGCTTAGTTTTCGGCGGGAAATCCTACAATGAGCAGTTCTTC
CDR3 protein: CASSLVFGGKSYNEQFF

J gene: TRBJ1-1
clone size: once
V gene: TRBV7-9
D gene: .
CDR3 DNA: TGTGCCAGCAGCCCCAAGGAGACCCCGCGGAACACTGAAGCTTTCTTT
CDR3 protein: CASSPKETPRNTEAFF

J gene: TRBJ1-2
clone size: .
V gene: TRBV19
D gene: .
CDR3 DNA: TGTGCCAGTAGTACTTCTTCTGGGTCCTCAAACTATGGCTACACCTTC
CDR3 protein: CASSTSSGSSNYGYTF

J gene: TRBJ1-3
clone size: .
V gene: TRBV6-5
D gene: .
CDR3 DNA: TGTGCCAGCAGTCTCAGGGACACCTCTGGAAACACCATATATTTT
CDR3 protein: CASSLRDTSGNTIYF

J gene: TRBJ2-2
clone size: .
V gene: TRBV5-6
D gene: .
CDR3 DNA: TGTGCCAGCACCTCCTTGGACTTCCCAACCGGGGAGCTGTTTTTT
CDR3 protein: CASTSLDFPTGELFF

J gene: TRBJ1-4
clone size: .
V gene: TRBV19
D gene: .
CDR3 DNA: TGTGCCAGTATCACCGGGCAGGGCTCTAATGAAAAACTGTTTTTT
CDR3 protein: CASITGQGSNEKLFF

J gene: TRBJ1-3
clone size: .
V gene: TRBV6-1
D gene: .
CDR3 DNA: TGTGCCAGCAGTGAACGGCAATCTGGAAACACCATATATTTT
CDR3 protein: CASSERQSGNTIYF

J gene: TRBJ1-5
clone size: .
V gene: TRBV19
D gene: .
CDR3 DNA: TGTGCCAGTAGTATACAAAACAATCAGCCCCAGCATTTT
CDR3 protein: CASSIQNNQPQHF

J gene: TRBJ2-3
clone size: .
V gene: TRBV6-6
D gene: TRBD2
CDR3 DNA: TGTGCCAGCAGACCTAGCGGGAGGTACCGCACAGATACGCAGTATTTT
CDR3 protein: CASRPSGRYRTDTQYF

J gene: TRBJ1-2
clone size: .
V gene: TRBV15
D gene: .
CDR3 DNA: TGTGCCACCTTTCGGCAGGACTATGGCTACACCTTC
CDR3 protein: CATFRQDYGYTF

J gene: TRBJ1-2
clone size: .
V gene: TRBV6-1
D gene: .
CDR3 DNA: TGTGCCAGCAGTGTTGAGGGGGGCTATGGCTACACCTTC
CDR3 protein: CASSVEGGYGYTF

J gene: TRBJ1-2
clone size: once
V gene: TRBV19
D gene: .
CDR3 DNA: TGTGCCAGTTTTGGGGCGGCCCTAAACTATGGCTACACCTTC
CDR3 protein: CASFGAALNYGYTF

J gene: TRBJ2-1
clone size: once
V gene: TRBV10-3
D gene: .
CDR3 DNA: TGTGCCATCAGCAACCTAGCGAAAGAGAACAATGAGCAGTTCTTC
CDR3 protein: CAISNLAKENNEQFF

J gene: TRBJ2-7
clone size: .
V gene: TRBV20-1
D gene: .
CDR3 DNA: TGCAGTGCTGATATGGCGTACGAGCAGTACTTC
CDR3 protein: CSADMAYEQYF

J gene: TRBJ2-7
clone size: .
V gene: TRBV5-1
D gene: .
CDR3 DNA: TGCGCCAGCAGCTTGGATTCCAGGTACGAGCAGTACTTC
CDR3 protein: CASSLDSRYEQYF

J gene: TRBJ1-5
clone size: .
V gene: TRBV2
D gene: TRBD1
CDR3 DNA: TGTGCCAGCAGCGGGACAGCGGGACAGCCCCAGCATTTT
CDR3 protein: CASSGTAGQPQHF

J gene: TRBJ2-6
clone size: .
V gene: TRBV5-1
D gene: TRBD2
CDR3 DNA: TGCGCCGGCAGCCGGGAGGCAGGGGCCAACGTCCTGACTTTC
CDR3 protein: CAGSREAGANVLTF

J gene: TRBJ1-5
clone size: .
V gene: TRBV5-8
D gene: .
CDR3 DNA: TGTGCCAGCAGCTTTTTGGCAGCCTACAATCAGCCCCAGCATTTT
CDR3 protein: CASSFLAAYNQPQHF

J gene: TRBJ2-3
clone size: .
V gene: TRBV2
D gene: TRBD2
CDR3 DNA: TGTGCCAGCAGCGAAGATCGAGCGGGAGACACAGATACGCAGTATTTT
CDR3 protein: CASSEDRAGDTDTQYF

J gene: TRBJ2-1
clone size: .
V gene: TRBV30
D gene: .
CDR3 DNA: TGTGCCTGGAGTAATGGGGCGGGCTCAAATGAGCAGTTCTTC
CDR3 protein: CAWSNGAGSNEQFF

J gene: TRBJ2-7
clone size: .
V gene: TRBV4-2
D gene: .
CDR3 DNA: TGTGCCAGCAGCCAAGACGAAGGGTCCCCAACCTACGAGCAGTACTTC
CDR3 protein: CASSQDEGSPTYEQYF

J gene: TRBJ1-1
clone size: .
V gene: TRBV11-1
D gene: .
CDR3 DNA: TGTGCCAGCAGCCCCCGAACAGGGTGGGGAACCTACACTGAAGCTTTCTTT
CDR3 protein: CASSPRTGWGTYTEAFF

J gene: TRBJ2-2
clone size: .
V gene: TRBV9
D gene: TRBD1
CDR3 DNA: TGTGCCAGCAGCGTAGGCAGGGGGACCGGGGAGCTGTTTTTT
CDR3 protein: CASSVGRGTGELFF

J gene: TRBJ2-7
clone size: .
V gene: TRBV7-2
D gene: .
CDR3 DNA: TGTGCCAGCAGCTTAGCGGGAACTTACTACGAGCAGTACTTC
CDR3 protein: CASSLAGTYYEQYF

J gene: TRBJ1-2
clone size: .
V gene: TRBV5-1
D gene: .
CDR3 DNA: TGCGCCAGCAGCTTGGTACTCGACTATGGCTACACCTTC
CDR3 protein: CASSLVLDYGYTF

J gene: TRBJ1-2
clone size: .
V gene: TRBV7-2
D gene: .
CDR3 DNA: TGTGCCAGCAGCTTAGAAACGGGGCTCGACTATGGCTACACCTTC
CDR3 protein: CASSLETGLDYGYTF

J gene: TRBJ2-7
clone size: .
V gene: TRBV10-3
D gene: TRBD1
CDR3 DNA: TGTGCCATCAGTGAGATAGGACAGGGAACCTACGAGCAGTACTTC
CDR3 protein: CAISEIGQGTYEQYF

J gene: TRBJ1-3
clone size: .
V gene: TRBV9
D gene: .
CDR3 DNA: TGTGCCAGCAGCCCCGCCCGTGGAAACACCATATATTTT
CDR3 protein: CASSPARGNTIYF

J gene: TRBJ2-7
clone size: .
V gene: TRBV11-2
D gene: .
CDR3 DNA: TGTGCCAGCAGCTTAGAAGGTGGCGTTGCGGGAGAGCAGTACTTC
CDR3 protein: CASSLEGGVAGEQYF

J gene: TRBJ1-2
clone size: .
V gene: TRBV11-2
D gene: TRBD1
CDR3 DNA: TGTGCCAGCAGCTCCGGGACAGGGTCTAGTAGCTATGGCTACACCTTC
CDR3 protein: CASSSGTGSSSYGYTF

J gene: TRBJ1-2
clone size: .
V gene: TRBV29-1
D gene: TRBD1
CDR3 DNA: TGCAGCGTTGCAGGGGGCGCTTTCAGTGGCTACACCTTC
CDR3 protein: CSVAGGAFSGYTF

J gene: TRBJ1-3
clone size: .
V gene: TRBV2
D gene: .
CDR3 DNA: TGTGCCAGCACCCTACGGACAGTGCTGACCCGGAGGGGAAACACCATATATTTT
CDR3 protein: CASTLRTVLTRRGNTIYF

J gene: TRBJ1-6
clone size: .
V gene: TRBV7-9
D gene: .
CDR3 DNA: TGTGCCAGCAGCCCCGGGACGGGTCGTCTTTCACCCCTCCACTTT
CDR3 protein: CASSPGTGRLSPLHF

J gene: TRBJ2-1
clone size: .
V gene: TRBV6-1
D gene: TRBD2
CDR3 DNA: TGTGCCAGCTCACCGGGACTAGTTATCGGTGAGCAGTTCTTC
CDR3 protein: CASSPGLVIGEQFF

J gene: TRBJ1-2
clone size: .
V gene: TRBV5-1
D gene: .
CDR3 DNA: TGCGCCAGCAGCCTCGGGACTAACTATGGCTACACCTTC
CDR3 protein: CASSLGTNYGYTF

J gene: TRBJ2-5
clone size: .
V gene: TRBV19
D gene: .
CDR3 DNA: TGTGCCAGTAGTATTGGGGGGACTCAAGAGACCCAGTACTTC
CDR3 protein: CASSIGGTQETQYF

J gene: TRBJ2-2
clone size: .
V gene: TRBV6-1
D gene: TRBD2
CDR3 DNA: TGTGCCAGCAGTGTTATAGCGGGGAACACCGGGGAGCTGTTTTTT
CDR3 protein: CASSVIAGNTGELFF

J gene: TRBJ2-7
clone size: .
V gene: TRBV5-5
D gene: .
CDR3 DNA: TGTGCCAGCAGCTTGGTGGCAGGGGAGTACGAGCAGTACTTC
CDR3 protein: CASSLVAGEYEQYF

J gene: TRBJ1-5
clone size: .
V gene: TRBV6-5
D gene: .
CDR3 DNA: TGTGCCAGCACCGACGGGAACAGGGCAGGTCCCCAGCATTTT
CDR3 protein: CASTDGNRAGPQHF